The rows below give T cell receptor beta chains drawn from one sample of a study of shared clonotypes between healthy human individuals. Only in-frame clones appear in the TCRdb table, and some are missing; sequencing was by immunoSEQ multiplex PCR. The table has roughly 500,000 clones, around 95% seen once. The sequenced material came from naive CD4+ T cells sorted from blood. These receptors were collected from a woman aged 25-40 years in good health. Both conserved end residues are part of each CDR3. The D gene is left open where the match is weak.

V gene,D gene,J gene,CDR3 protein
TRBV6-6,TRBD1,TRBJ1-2,CASSPDRASYGYTF
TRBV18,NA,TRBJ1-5,CASSVRGPDQPQHF
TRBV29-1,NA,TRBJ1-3,CSVVSSGNTIYF
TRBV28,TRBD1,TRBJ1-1,CASPPGTGGTEAFF
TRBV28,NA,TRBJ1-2,CASSSDGFYGYTF
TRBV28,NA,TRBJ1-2,CASSQTPYGYTF
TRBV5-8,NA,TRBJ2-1,CASTGYNEQFF
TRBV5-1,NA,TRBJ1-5,CASSLQGDQPQHF
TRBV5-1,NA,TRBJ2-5,CASSHTGQPKKETQYF
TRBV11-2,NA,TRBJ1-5,CASSFRGGGNQPQHF
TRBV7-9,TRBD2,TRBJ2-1,CASSRPHSGGRRMEQFF
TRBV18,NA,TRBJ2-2,CASSTGVDGGGELFF
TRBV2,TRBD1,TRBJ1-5,CASKSGTGGIQPQHF
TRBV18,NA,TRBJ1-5,CASSSDSNQPQHF
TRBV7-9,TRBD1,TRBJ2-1,CASSLGQGAGNEQFF
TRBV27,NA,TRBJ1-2,CASRFRRGARSGYTF
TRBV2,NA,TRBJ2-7,CASSEEKGRRYEQYF
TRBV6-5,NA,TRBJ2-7,CASSYSPASGASEQYF
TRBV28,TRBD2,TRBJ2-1,CALGRLAPYNEQFF
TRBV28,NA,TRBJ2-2,CASSLTPNTGELFF
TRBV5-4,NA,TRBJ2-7,CASSPWSGSYEQYF
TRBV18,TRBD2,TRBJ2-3,CASSPRTSGSADTQYF
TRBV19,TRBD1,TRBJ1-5,CASRDSFNQPQHF
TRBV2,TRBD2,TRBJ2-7,CASGTGLAGGEQYF
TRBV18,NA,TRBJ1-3,CASSPPSSSGNTIYF
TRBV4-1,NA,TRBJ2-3,CASSPSQSGLATDTQYF
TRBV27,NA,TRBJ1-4,CASSFRAATNEKLFF
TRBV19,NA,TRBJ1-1,CASKSGRNTEAFF
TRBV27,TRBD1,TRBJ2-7,CASSLFSGQGISAEQYF
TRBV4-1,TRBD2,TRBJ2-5,CASSQAGPGGAQYF
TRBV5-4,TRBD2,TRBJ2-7,CASSFRTSGRRYEQYF
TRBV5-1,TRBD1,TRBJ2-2,CASSSTTGATGELFF
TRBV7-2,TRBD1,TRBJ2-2,CASSLRRGQGSGELFF
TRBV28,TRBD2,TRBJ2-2,CASAVAGKTNTGELFF
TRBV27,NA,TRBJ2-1,CASSFRNEQFF
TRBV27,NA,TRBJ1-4,CASSGIAASNKKLFF
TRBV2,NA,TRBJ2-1,CASSEHGYQDNEQFF
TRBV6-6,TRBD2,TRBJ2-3,CASSLGAGVVPDTQYF
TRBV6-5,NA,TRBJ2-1,CASSFNSRSYNEQFF
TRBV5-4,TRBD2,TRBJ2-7,CASSFRTSGSGEQYF
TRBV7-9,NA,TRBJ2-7,CASSPRQLPYEQYF
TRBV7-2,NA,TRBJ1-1,CASSSTGNTEAFF
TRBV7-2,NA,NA,CASSPKRQGEQYF
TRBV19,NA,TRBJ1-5,CASSFTDLYSNQPQHF
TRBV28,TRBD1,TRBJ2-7,CASSSRDREEPYEQYF
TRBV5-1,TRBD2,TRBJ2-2,CASLAGDHTGELFF
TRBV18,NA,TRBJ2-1,CASSPGQPNEQFF
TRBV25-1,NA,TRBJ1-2,CASSVAFYGYTF